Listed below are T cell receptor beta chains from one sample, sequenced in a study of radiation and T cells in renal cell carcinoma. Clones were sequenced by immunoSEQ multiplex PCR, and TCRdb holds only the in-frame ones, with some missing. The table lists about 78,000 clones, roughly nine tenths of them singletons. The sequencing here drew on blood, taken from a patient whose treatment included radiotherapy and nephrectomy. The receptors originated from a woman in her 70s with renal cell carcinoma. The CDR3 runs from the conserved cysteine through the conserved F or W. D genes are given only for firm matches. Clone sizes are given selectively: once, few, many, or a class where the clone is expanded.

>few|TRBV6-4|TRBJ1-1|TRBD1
CASSAGQATEAFF
TGTGCCAGCAGTGCCGGACAGGCCACTGAAGCTTTCTTT
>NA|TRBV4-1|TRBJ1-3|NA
CASSQPPQASGNTIYF
TGCGCCAGCAGCCAACCGCCGCAGGCCTCTGGAAACACCATATATTTT
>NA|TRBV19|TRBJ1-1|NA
CASSIKMNTEAFF
TGTGCCAGTAGTATTAAGATGAACACTGAAGCTTTCTTT
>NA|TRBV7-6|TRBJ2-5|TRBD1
CASKYGTASLETQYF
TGTGCCAGCAAGTACGGGACAGCGAGTTTGGAGACCCAGTACTTC
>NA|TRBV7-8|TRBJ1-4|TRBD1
CASSLAVGTASNEKLFF
TGTGCCAGCAGCTTAGCGGTTGGGACAGCTAGTAATGAAAAACTGTTTTTT
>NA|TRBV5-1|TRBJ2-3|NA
CASSLARGRADTQYF
TGCGCCAGCAGCTTAGCCAGGGGGAGGGCAGATACGCAGTATTTT
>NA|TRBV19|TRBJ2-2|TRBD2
CASSIERGVHGELFF
TGTGCCAGTAGTATAGAGCGGGGGGTTCACGGGGAGCTGTTTTTT
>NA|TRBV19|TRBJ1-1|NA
CASSIEWNTEAFF
TGTGCCAGTAGTATAGAATGGAACACTGAAGCTTTCTTT
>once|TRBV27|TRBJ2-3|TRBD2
CASRRNGLAGHAGDTQYF
TGTGCCAGCAGACGTAACGGACTAGCGGGGCACGCGGGAGATACGCAGTATTTT
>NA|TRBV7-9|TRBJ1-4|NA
CASSVYSFLNEKLFF
TGTGCCAGCAGCGTATACTCATTCCTTAATGAAAAACTGTTTTTT
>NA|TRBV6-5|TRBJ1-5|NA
CASRPGRGGNQPQHF
TGTGCCAGCAGACCCGGGAGGGGAGGTAATCAGCCCCAGCATTTT
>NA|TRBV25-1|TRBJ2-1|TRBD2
CASSDLAGVDNEQFF
TGTGCCAGCAGTGACCTAGCGGGGGTGGACAATGAGCAGTTCTTC
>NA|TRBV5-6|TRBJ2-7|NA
CASSMRTIRSYEQYF
TGTGCCAGCAGCATGAGGACTATCCGCTCCTACGAGCAGTACTTC
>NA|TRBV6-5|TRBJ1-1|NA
CASHRRDGTEAFF
TGTGCCAGCCATCGGAGGGACGGCACTGAAGCTTTCTTT
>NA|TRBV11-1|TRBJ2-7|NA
CASSPSVRSDYEQYF
TGTGCCAGCAGCCCTTCCGTCCGGTCAGACTACGAGCAGTACTTC
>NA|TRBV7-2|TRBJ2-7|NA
CASSPAPYEQYF
TGTGCCAGCAGCCCCGCCCCCTACGAGCAGTACTTC
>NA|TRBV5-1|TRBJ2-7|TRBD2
CASRARGGQTDEQYF
TGCGCCAGCAGGGCGCGGGGGGGCCAAACCGACGAGCAGTACTTC
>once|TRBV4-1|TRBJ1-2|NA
CASSQDAQGGYGGYTF
TGCGCCAGCAGCCAAGACGCCCAGGGCGGGTATGGTGGCTACACCTTC
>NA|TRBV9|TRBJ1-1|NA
CASSPGRVGTEAFF
TGTGCCAGCAGCCCCGGCCGGGTGGGCACTGAAGCTTTCTTT
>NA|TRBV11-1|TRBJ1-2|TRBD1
CASSRIVTGAHNYGYTF
TGTGCCAGCAGCCGAATCGTAACAGGGGCGCACAACTATGGCTACACCTTC
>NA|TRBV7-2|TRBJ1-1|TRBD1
CASSSRQGARGAFF
TGTGCCAGCAGCAGCCGACAGGGGGCGCGTGGAGCTTTCTTT
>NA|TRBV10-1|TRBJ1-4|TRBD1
CASGPGDRVKEKLFF
TGCGCCAGCGGGCCAGGGGACAGGGTAAAGGAAAAACTGTTTTTT
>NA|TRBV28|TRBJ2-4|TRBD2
CASRQAGGTNAKNIQYF
TGTGCCAGCAGACAAGCGGGGGGAACTAATGCCAAAAACATTCAGTACTTC
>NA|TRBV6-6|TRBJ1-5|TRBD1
CASSYGTGDQPQHF
TGTGCCAGCAGTTATGGGACAGGGGATCAGCCCCAGCATTTT
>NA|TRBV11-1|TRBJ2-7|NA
CASSPGPYEQYF
TGTGCCAGCAGCCCAGGGCCATACGAGCAGTACTTC
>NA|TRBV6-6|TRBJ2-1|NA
CASSYTLERQFF
TGTGCCAGCAGTTACACGCTAGAGAGGCAGTTCTTC
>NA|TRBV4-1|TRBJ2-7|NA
CASSQERAGALREQYF
TGCGCCAGCAGCCAAGAACGGGCAGGGGCCCTGCGAGAGCAGTACTTC
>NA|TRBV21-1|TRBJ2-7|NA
CASSKIRTKQARRNF
TGTGCCAGCAGCAAAATCCGGACGAAGCAGGCACGGAGGAACTTC
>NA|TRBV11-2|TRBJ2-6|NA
CASSSRTGGSNVLTF
TGTGCCAGCAGCTCTAGGACTGGGGGATCCAACGTCCTGACTTTC
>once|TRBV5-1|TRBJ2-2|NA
CASSLDRRTNTGELFF
TGCGCCAGCAGCTTGGATCGCAGGACGAACACCGGGGAGCTGTTTTTT
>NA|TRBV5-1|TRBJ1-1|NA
CASSLGGSKNTEAFF
TGCGCCAGCAGCTTGGGGGGGAGTAAGAACACTGAAGCTTTCTTT
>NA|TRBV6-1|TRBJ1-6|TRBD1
CASTTGQYNSPLHF
TGTGCCAGCACCACGGGACAGTATAATTCACCCCTCCACTTT
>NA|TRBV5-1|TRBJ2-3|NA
CASSLGGSTQYF
TGCGCCAGCAGCTTGGGTGGGAGTACGCAGTATTTT
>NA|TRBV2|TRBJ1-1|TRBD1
CASSRDRNTEAFF
TGTGCCAGCAGTCGGGACAGGAACACTGAAGCTTTCTTT
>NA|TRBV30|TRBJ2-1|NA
CAWEVNRYNEQFF
TGTGCCTGGGAGGTGAACAGGTACAATGAGCAGTTCTTC
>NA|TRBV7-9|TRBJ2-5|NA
CASALRGDQETQYF
TGTGCCAGCGCCTTAAGGGGGGACCAAGAGACCCAGTACTTC
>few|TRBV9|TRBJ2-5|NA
CASSTRWGQETQYF
TGTGCCAGCAGCACCCGTTGGGGCCAAGAGACCCAGTACTTC
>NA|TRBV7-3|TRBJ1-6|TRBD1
CASSPQTGVHSPLHF
TGTGCCAGCAGCCCACAGACAGGGGTTCATTCACCCCTCCACTTT
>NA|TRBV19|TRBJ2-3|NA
CASTQRLRTDTQYF
TGTGCCAGTACTCAGCGGCTACGCACAGATACGCAGTATTTT
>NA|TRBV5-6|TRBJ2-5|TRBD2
CASSLARGAGETQYF
TGTGCCAGCAGCTTGGCGCGGGGGGCCGGGGAGACCCAGTACTTC
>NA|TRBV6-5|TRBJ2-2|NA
CASSSIRAGELFF
TGTGCCAGCAGCTCTATAAGGGCCGGGGAGCTGTTTTTT
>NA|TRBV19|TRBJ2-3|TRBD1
CASPRGPDTQYF
TGTGCCAGTCCCAGGGGGCCGGATACGCAGTATTTT